A single sample is the source of the 5 T cell receptor beta chains below, sequenced in a study of beta chain features in type 1 diabetes (dated by TCRdb to 2016 to 2019). Libraries were prepared through the immunoSEQ multiplex PCR assay. The High Capacity cDNA Reverse Transcription Kit was used to reverse transcribe all of the isolated RNA, meaning that expressed TCRB transcripts were what got sequenced. TCRdb holds this immuneACCESS table with in-frame rearrangements only. Some clones are missing; in checked studies, unresolved V genes explain under half, and the rest has no known cause. This sample holds about 470,000 clones; 30% were observed only once. Roughly 0.066% of the sample is held by the ten biggest clonotypes. Sequencing used naive CD4+ T cells from blood. What this sample's cell subset or site label stands for: true naive CD4+ T cells. These receptor sequences come from a man aged 18 to 35 in good health.

This clone was observed once. V is TRBV7-2 and J is TRBJ2-5; D might be TRBD1 or TRBD2, each matching 5 bases. Per the germline V gene, CDR1 is SGHTA and CDR2 is FQGNSA. V was clipped by 1 base and J by 4 bases, with 19 bases between them. This CDR3 region has 17 residues. The CDR3 DNA is TGTGCCAGCAGCTTAGGCGTGAGGGGCCCTTTTGTAGAGACCCAGTACTTC. Protein sequence: CASSLGVRGPFVETQYF.

The chain employs TRBV7-8 and TRBJ2-7, with D perhaps matching TRBD1 (5 bases). V was trimmed by 5 bases and J by 1 base, leaving 12 bases between them. Germline lookup yields CDR1 SGHVS and CDR2 FQNEAQ. This CDR3 has 14 residues. The CDR3 sequence: CASSTTTVSYEQYF. The CDR3 DNA sequence: TGTGCCAGCAGCACAACGACAGTTTCCTACGAGCAGTACTTC.

The rearrangement joins TRBV2 to TRBJ2-2; TRBD2 aligns across 10 bases. Germline V gene data show CDR1 as SNHLY and CDR2 as FYNNEI. J gave up 2 bases and V 6 bases, and 6 bases lay outside the gene matches. The CDR3 totals 16 residues. The CDR3 DNA sequence: TGTGCCAGCAGCCCCGGGACTAGCGTAAACACCGGGGAGCTGTTTTTT. Translating gives CASSPGTSVNTGELFF.

The V gene is TRBV10-3, the J gene TRBJ2-3; 9 bases fit TRBD2. V gave up 2 bases and J gave up 2 bases; unmatched junction bases: 8. CDR3 length: 17 residues. In germline, CDR1 is ENHRY, CDR2 SYGVKD. CDR3 loop: CAISEIRLAGYTDTQYF. The CDR3 DNA reads as TGTGCCATCAGTGAGATCAGGCTAGCGGGGTACACAGATACGCAGTATTTT.

This clone was observed a handful of times. V gene TRBV11-3 combines with J gene TRBJ2-1, with TRBD2 matching 10 bases. V trimming: 1 base; J trimming: 5 bases; junction bases outside the gene matches: 2. This CDR3 comprises 15 residues. CDR1 SGHNT and CDR2 YENEEA come from the germline V gene. The DNA for the CDR3 is TGTGCCAGCAGCTTAGGAGGACTAGCGGACAATGAGCAGTTCTTC. Its protein product is CASSLGGLADNEQFF.